The 17 T cell receptor beta chains below come from one sample, sequenced in a study of cytomegalovirus exposure and HLA in healthy donors. PCR employed 60 Vbeta and 13 Jbeta primers. Only in-frame clones appear in the TCRdb table, and some are missing; sequencing was by immunoSEQ multiplex PCR. The sample consists of approximately 220,000 clones, approximately 80% of them appearing once. The sample was PBMCs. The receptors originated from a boy aged 2 to 10 in good health and CMV-seronegative.

The sample holds one count of this clone. The chain links TRBV6-1 to TRBJ1-1; no clear D gene. The CDR3 is made up of 15 amino acids. From germline, CDR1 is MNHNS and CDR2 SASEGT. V was cut by 4 bases and J by 1 base, with 13 bases left in between. CDR3 region: CASSGGEGRNTEAFF. The CDR3 DNA reads TGTGCCAGCAGTGGTGGGGAGGGTAGGAACACTGAAGCTTTCTTT.

The chain carries TRBV5-4 and TRBJ2-7; 10 bases fit TRBD2. The V gene's germline CDR1 is SGHNT and CDR2 YYREEE (reference sequence). The CDR3 runs to 17 residues. V shed 0 bases, J shed 4 bases, and the junction held 10 bases outside the gene matches. CDR3 protein: CASSLGPPSGRGYEQYF. Written as DNA, the CDR3 is TGTGCCAGCAGCTTGGGCCCCCCTAGCGGGAGAGGATACGAGCAGTACTTC.

This clone is a singleton in its sample. The V gene is TRBV19, the J gene TRBJ2-7, with D possibly TRBD1 on 5 matching bases. Per germline, CDR1 LNHDA and CDR2 SQIVND (reference sequence). V was pared by 4 bases and J by 2 bases, with 24 bases between. There are 18 residues in the CDR3. The CDR3 nucleotides read TGTGCCAGTAGTACGATTGGGATGACAGCCCCAGGCCCCTACGAGCAGTACTTC. Translation: CASSTIGMTAPGPYEQYF.

This chain links TRBV5-1 with TRBJ2-1; D is unresolved. V lost 4 bases, J lost 8 bases, and 19 bases lay in between. This CDR3 contains 15 residues. The germline gives CDR1 SGHRS, CDR2 YFSETQ. CDR3 in amino acids: CASSLSNTNHDEQFF. For the CDR3, the DNA is TGCGCCAGCAGCCTCTCCAACACTAATCACGATGAGCAGTTCTTC.

The chain is built from TRBV6-5 and TRBJ2-7; a possible D gene is TRBD1 (7 bases). Deletions cut 2 bases from V and 3 bases from J, with 14 bases between. Per the germline V gene, CDR1 is MNHEY and CDR2 is SVGAGI. This CDR3 has 15 amino acids. The CDR3 here is CASSYGSGGFYEQYF. The CDR3, as DNA: TGTGCCAGCAGTTACGGGTCAGGGGGGTTCTACGAGCAGTACTTC.

This clone was observed once. The chain combines TRBV27 with TRBJ1-2, with 12 nucleotides matching TRBD1. The J segment lost 5 bases and the V segment lost 4 bases, leaving 8 bases of the junction unmatched. This CDR3 has 16 residues. Per germline, CDR1 MNHEY and CDR2 SMNVEV (reference sequence). The CDR3 nucleotides read TGTGCCAGCAGTTGGTCGGGACAGGGGGCTTCATATGGCTACACCTTC. Translation: CASSWSGQGASYGYTF.

The V gene is TRBV7-6, the J gene TRBJ2-3; D perhaps matches TRBD1 (6 bases). Germline values: CDR1 SGHVS, CDR2 FNYEAQ. V lost 1 base and J lost 7, with 15 bases in between. This CDR3 has 15 amino acids. Here the CDR3 reads CASSLVAPGENTQYF. The CDR3 bases are TGTGCCAGCAGCTTAGTAGCGCCAGGGGAGAATACGCAGTATTTT.

The rearrangement uses TRBV10-1 and TRBJ2-5, with a possible D match to TRBD1 (6 bases). The DNA end is more similar to TRBJ2-7, so the J call may be wrong. This CDR3 spans 14 amino acids. Germline-derived CDR1 and CDR2 are WNHNN and SYGVQD (reference sequence). The CDR3 bases are TGCGCCAGCAATCGGGACACCAACAGCTACGAGCAGTACTTC. Protein product: CASNRDTNSYEQYF.

The chain recombines TRBV7-2 with TRBJ2-7; 7 positions match TRBD2. From germline, CDR1 is SGHTA and CDR2 FQGNSA. The CDR3 is made up of 17 amino acids. V trimming: 5 bases; J trimming: 3 bases; junction bases outside the gene matches: 16. CDR3 DNA: TGTGCCAGCAGCCCCCAGACGCTTAGCGGGCTTTACTACGAGCAGTACTTC. The encoded protein is CASSPQTLSGLYYEQYF. The complete variable domain, with remaining parts taken from reference TRBV7-2 and TRBJ2-7, reads GAGVSQSPSNKVTEKGKDVELRCDPISGHTALYWYRQSLGQGLEFLIYFQGNSAPDKSGLPSDRFSAERTGGSVSTLTIQRTQQEDSAVYLCASSPQTLSGLYYEQYFGPGTRLTVT.

This clone occurred a few times. V gene TRBV5-6 combines with J gene TRBJ1-5; tentatively, D is TRBD1 (5 bases). The V end lost 0 bases, the J end lost 0 bases, and 13 bases lay between the germline ends. The CDR3 covers 17 residues. Germline V lookup: CDR1 SGHDT, CDR2 YYEEEE. The CDR3 DNA follows: TGTGCCAGCAGCTTGGGGGACTGCGTCTATAGCAATCAGCCCCAGCATTTT. It yields the protein CASSLGDCVYSNQPQHF.

The chain combines TRBV5-6 with TRBJ2-3; a possible D gene is TRBD1 (5 bases). Germline V CDR1 and CDR2: SGHDT, YYEEEE. The CDR3 is 15 amino acids. Trimming removed 4 bases from V and 2 bases from J, with 14 bases in between. The chain's CDR3 is CASSRTTGNTDTQYF. CDR3 nucleotide sequence: TGTGCCAGCAGCAGAACAACAGGTAACACAGATACGCAGTATTTT.

The chain recombines TRBV27 with TRBJ2-6; D gene unclear. This CDR3 has 14 amino acids. Trimming removed 3 bases from V and 6 bases from J, with 9 bases in between. Germline V CDR1 and CDR2: MNHEY, SMNVEV (reference sequence). The CDR3 sequence is CASSFGAAANVLTF. The CDR3 DNA reads TGTGCCAGCAGTTTCGGAGCCGCGGCCAACGTCCTGACTTTC.

The J gene is TRBJ2-7, the V gene TRBV29-1, with D unresolved. The germline V gene encodes CDR1 SQVTM and CDR2 ANQGSEA. The CDR3 consists of 13 residues. V lost 7 bases, J lost 3 bases, and 16 bases lay in between. The CDR3 here is CSALGGQFYEQYF. For the CDR3, the DNA is TGCAGCGCCCTTGGTGGGCAGTTCTACGAGCAGTACTTC.

The gene calls are TRBV5-5 and TRBJ2-1, with D tentatively TRBD1 (6 bases). V lost 0 bases and J 0 bases, leaving 7 bases between the germline ends. Germline V gives CDR1 SGHKS, CDR2 YYEKEE (reference sequence). CDR3 length equals 15 residues. CDR3 sequence: CASSLEGGSYNEQFF. The CDR3 nucleotides read TGTGCCAGCAGCTTGGAAGGGGGCTCCTACAATGAGCAGTTCTTC.

The chain combines TRBV7-9 with TRBJ2-5, with 7 bases fitting TRBD1. The CDR3 has 15 residues. From germline, CDR1 is SEHNR and CDR2 FQNEAQ (reference sequence). V shed 5 bases, J shed 4 bases, and the junction held 10 bases outside the gene matches. The DNA for the CDR3 is TGTGCCAGCAGCATAAACGACAGGGTGAGAGAGACCCAGTACTTC. Its protein is CASSINDRVRETQYF.

The chain couples TRBV6-5 to TRBJ2-5, with 10 bases lining up with TRBD1. The CDR3 is made up of 15 amino acids. Trimming took 7 bases from V and 4 from J; bases not matched to a gene: 9. Germline values: CDR1 MNHEY, CDR2 SVGAGI. The CDR3 bases are TGTGCCAGCACTCCGGGACAGGGGAGGGGAGAGACCCAGTACTTC. Translating it yields CASTPGQGRGETQYF.

The chain is built from TRBV14 and TRBJ2-6; 7 nucleotides align to TRBD1. V lost 4 bases to trimming and J lost 2 bases; unmatched junction nucleotides: 11. The CDR3 has 18 residues. CDR1 and CDR2 (germline): SGHDN, FVKESK. CDR3 coding DNA: TGTGCCAGCAGCCCCCGACAGGGAACGACGACTGGGGCCAACGTCCTGACTTTC. It yields the protein CASSPRQGTTTGANVLTF.